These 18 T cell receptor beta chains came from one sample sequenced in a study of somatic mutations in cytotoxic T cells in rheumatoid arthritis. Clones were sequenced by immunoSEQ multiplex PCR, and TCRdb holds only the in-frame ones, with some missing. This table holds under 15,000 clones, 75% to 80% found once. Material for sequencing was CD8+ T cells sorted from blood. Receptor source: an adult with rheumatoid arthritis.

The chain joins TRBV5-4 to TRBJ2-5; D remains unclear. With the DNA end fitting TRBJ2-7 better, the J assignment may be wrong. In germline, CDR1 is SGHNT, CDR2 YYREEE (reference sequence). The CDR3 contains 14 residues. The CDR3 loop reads CASSLERSSYEQYF. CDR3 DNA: TGTGCCAGCAGCTTGGAACGGTCCTCCTACGAGCAGTACTTC.

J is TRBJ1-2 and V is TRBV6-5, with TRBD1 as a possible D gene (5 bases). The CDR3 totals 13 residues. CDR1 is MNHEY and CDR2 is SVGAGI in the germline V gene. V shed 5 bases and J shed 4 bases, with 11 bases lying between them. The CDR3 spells CASSMGQIYGYTF. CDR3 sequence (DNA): TGTGCCAGCAGTATGGGGCAGATCTATGGCTACACCTTC.

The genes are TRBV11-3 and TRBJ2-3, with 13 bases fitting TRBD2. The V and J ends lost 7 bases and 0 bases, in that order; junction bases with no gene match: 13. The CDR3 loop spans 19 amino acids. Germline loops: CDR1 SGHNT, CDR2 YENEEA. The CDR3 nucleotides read TGTGCCAGCACCTTTGGACTAGCGGGAGAGTCCTCTAGCACAGATACGCAGTATTTT. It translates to CASTFGLAGESSSTDTQYF.

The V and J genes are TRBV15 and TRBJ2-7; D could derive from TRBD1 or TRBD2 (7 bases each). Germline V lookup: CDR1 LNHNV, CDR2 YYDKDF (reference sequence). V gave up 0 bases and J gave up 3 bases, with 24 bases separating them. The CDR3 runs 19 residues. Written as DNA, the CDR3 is TGTGCCACCAGCAGAGATATGCGCCAAATCAGGGGGACTATCTACGAGCAGTACTTC. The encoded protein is CATSRDMRQIRGTIYEQYF.

CDR3 loop: CASRGMNTEAFF. The CDR3, as DNA: TGCGCCAGTAGGGGGATGAACACTGAAGCTTTCTTT. The chain links TRBV4-1 to TRBJ1-1; D is possibly TRBD1 (6 bases). V lost 9 bases and J lost 0, with 8 bases in between. The CDR3 is 12 residues long. The V gene's germline CDR1 is MGHRA and CDR2 YSYEKL.

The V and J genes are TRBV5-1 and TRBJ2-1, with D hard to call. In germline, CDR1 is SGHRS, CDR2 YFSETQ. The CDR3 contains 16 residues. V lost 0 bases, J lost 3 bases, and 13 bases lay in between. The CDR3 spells CASSLAPSIYYNEQFF. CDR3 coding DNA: TGCGCCAGCAGCTTGGCTCCATCTATTTACTACAATGAGCAGTTCTTC.

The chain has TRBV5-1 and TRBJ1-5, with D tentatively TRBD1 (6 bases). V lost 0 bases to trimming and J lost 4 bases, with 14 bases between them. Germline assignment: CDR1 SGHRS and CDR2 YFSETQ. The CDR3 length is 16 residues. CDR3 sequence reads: CASSLGDTGGNQPQHF. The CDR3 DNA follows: TGCGCCAGCAGCTTGGGGGACACAGGAGGGAATCAGCCCCAGCATTTT.

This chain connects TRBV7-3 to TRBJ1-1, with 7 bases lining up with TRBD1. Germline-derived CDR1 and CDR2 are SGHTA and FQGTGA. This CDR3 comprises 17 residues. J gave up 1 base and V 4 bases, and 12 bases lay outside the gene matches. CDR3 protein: CASSSLSRQGSNTEAFF. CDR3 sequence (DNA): TGTGCCAGCAGCTCTCTCTCAAGACAGGGTTCGAACACTGAAGCTTTCTTT.

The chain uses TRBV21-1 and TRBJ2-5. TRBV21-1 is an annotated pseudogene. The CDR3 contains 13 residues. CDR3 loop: CASSKDVRETQYF. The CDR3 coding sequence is TGTGCCAGCAGCAAAGACGTACGAGAGACCCAGTACTTC.

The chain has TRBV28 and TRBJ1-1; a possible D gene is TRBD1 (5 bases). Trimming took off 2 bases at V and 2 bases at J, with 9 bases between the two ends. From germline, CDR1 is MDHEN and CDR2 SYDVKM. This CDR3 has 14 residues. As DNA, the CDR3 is TGTGCCAGCAGTTTAAGGGGATTTAACACTGAAGCTTTCTTT. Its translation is CASSLRGFNTEAFF.

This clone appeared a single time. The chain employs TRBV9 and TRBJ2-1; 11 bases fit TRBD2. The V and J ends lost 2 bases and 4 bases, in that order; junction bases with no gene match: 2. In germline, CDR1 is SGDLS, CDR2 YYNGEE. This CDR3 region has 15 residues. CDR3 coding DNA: TGTGCCAGCAGCGTTACTAGCGGGGGATACAATGAGCAGTTCTTC. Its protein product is CASSVTSGGYNEQFF.

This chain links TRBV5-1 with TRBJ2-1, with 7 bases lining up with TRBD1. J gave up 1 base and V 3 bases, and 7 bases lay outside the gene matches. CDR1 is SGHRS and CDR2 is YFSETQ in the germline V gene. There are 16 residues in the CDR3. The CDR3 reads CASSWTTGKSYNEQFF. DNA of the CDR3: TGCGCCAGCAGCTGGACGACAGGGAAGTCCTACAATGAGCAGTTCTTC. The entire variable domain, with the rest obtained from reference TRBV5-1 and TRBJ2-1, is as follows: KAGVTQTPRYLIKTRGQQVTLSCSPISGHRSVSWYQQTPGQGLQFLFEYFSETQRNKGNFPGRFSGRQFSNSRSEMNVSTLELGDSALYLCASSWTTGKSYNEQFFGPGTRLTVL.

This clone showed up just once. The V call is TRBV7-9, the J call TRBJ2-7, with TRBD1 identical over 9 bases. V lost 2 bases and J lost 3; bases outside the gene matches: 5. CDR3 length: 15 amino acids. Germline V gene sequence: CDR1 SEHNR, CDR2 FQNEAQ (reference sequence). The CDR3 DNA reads TGTGCCAGCAGCTTACCCGGGACAGGGTACTACGAGCAGTACTTC. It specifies CASSLPGTGYYEQYF.

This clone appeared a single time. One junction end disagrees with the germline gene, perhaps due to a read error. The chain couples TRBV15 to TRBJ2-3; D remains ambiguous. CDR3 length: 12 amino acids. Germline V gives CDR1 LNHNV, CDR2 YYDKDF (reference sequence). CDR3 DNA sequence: TGTGTCACCAGTGGCGGCACAGATACGCAGTATTTT. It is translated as CVTSGGTDTQYF.

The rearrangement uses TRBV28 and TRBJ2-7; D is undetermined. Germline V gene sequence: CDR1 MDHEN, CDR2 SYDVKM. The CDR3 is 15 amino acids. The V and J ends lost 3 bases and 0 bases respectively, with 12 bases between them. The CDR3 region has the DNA TGTGCCAGCAGTTTCGATCCCTCGGGCTCCTACGAGCAGTACTTC. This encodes CASSFDPSGSYEQYF.

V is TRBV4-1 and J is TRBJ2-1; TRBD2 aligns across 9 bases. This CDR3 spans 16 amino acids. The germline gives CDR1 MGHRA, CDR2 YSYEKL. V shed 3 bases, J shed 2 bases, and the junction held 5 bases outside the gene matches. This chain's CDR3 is CASSHNRLAAYNEQFF. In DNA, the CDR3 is TGCGCCAGCAGCCACAATCGACTAGCGGCCTACAATGAGCAGTTCTTC.

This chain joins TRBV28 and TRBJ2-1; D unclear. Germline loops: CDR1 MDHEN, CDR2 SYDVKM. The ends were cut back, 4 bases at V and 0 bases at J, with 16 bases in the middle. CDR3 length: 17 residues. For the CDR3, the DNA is TGTGCCAGCAGTTCCCCCTTTGTGCAGAGCTCCTACAATGAGCAGTTCTTC. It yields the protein CASSSPFVQSSYNEQFF.

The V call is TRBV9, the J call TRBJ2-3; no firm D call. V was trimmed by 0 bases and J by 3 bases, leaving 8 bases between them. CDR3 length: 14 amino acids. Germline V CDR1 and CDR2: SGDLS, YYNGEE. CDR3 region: CASSVEKETDTQYF. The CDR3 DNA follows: TGTGCCAGCAGCGTAGAGAAGGAGACAGATACGCAGTATTTT.